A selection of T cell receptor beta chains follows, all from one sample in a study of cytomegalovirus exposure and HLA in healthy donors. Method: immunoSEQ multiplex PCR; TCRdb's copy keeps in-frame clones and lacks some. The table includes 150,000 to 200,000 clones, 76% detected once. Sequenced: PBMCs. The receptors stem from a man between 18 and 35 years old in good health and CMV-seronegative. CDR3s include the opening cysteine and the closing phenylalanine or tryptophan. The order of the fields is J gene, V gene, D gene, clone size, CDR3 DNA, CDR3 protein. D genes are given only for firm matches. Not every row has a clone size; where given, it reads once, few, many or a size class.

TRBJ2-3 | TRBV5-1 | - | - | TGCGCCAGCAGCTCCAGGGGTTCCCGCACAGATACGCAGTATTTT | CASSSRGSRTDTQYF
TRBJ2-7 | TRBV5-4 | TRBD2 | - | TGTGCCAGCAGCTTGGGAGCGGGAGCCAGGGAGCAGTACTTC | CASSLGAGAREQYF
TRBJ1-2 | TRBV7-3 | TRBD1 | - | TGTGCCAGCAGCCTTAGACAGGGGAACTATGGCTACACCTTC | CASSLRQGNYGYTF
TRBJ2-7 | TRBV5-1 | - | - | TGCGCCAGCAGCCTGGGGGAAGGGGGCGAGCAGTACTTC | CASSLGEGGEQYF
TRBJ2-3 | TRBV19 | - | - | TGTGCCAGTAGTTCCAGGCGCACAGATACGCAGTATTTT | CASSSRRTDTQYF
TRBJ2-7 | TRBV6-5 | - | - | TGTGCCAGCAGTTACGTGTACGGAGGGAGGGAGCAGTACTTC | CASSYVYGGREQYF
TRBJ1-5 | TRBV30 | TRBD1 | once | TGTGCCTGGAGCACAGGGGTGGGTAATCAGCCCCAGCATTTT | CAWSTGVGNQPQHF
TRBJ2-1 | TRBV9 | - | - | TGTGCCAGCAGCGTAGCTCTGCGGGGTGAAAATGAGCAGTTCTTC | CASSVALRGENEQFF
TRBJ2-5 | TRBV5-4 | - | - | TGTGCCAGCAGCTTGGCAGGAGGTCAAGAGACCCAGTACTTC | CASSLAGGQETQYF
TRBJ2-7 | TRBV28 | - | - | TGTGCCAGCAGTTCTCTCTCCTACGAGCAGTACTTC | CASSSLSYEQYF
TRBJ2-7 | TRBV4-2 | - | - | TGTGCCAGCAGCCAAGGGTCCGGCTCCTACGAGCAGTACTTC | CASSQGSGSYEQYF
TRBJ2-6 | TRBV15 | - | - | TGTGCCACCAGCAGAGGGTGGGGCAACTCTGGGGCCAACGTCCTGACTTTC | CATSRGWGNSGANVLTF
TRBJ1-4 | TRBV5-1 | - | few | TGCGCCAGCAGTGGAGGAGCAACTAATGAAAAACTGTTTTTT | CASSGGATNEKLFF
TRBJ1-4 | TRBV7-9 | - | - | TGTGCCAGCAGCTTAGCCCAGGGGCGAAGGGAAAAACTGTTTTTT | CASSLAQGRREKLFF
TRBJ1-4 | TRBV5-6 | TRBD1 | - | TGTGCCAGCAGCCGCGACAGGGGAGCCACTAATGAAAAACTGTTTTTT | CASSRDRGATNEKLFF
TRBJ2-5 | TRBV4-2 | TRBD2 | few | TGTGCCAGCAGCCGAGCGGGGGAGGAGACCCAGTACTTC | CASSRAGEETQYF
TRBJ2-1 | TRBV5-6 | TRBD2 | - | TGTGCCAGCAGCTTGGTTCTAGCGGGAGAGGAGTTCTTC | CASSLVLAGEEFF
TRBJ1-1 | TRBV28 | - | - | TGTGCCAGCACTAAGCCCGGCAGGGCTTTTAACACTGAAGCTTTCTTT | CASTKPGRAFNTEAFF
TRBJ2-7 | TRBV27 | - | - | TGTGCCAGCAGTCCTAGATTTCTCTCCTACGAGCAGTACTTC | CASSPRFLSYEQYF
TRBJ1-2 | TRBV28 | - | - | TGTGCCAGCAGTCCAACCCTGAGGGGCGCGGGGTATGGCTACACCTTC | CASSPTLRGAGYGYTF
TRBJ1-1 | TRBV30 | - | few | TGTGCCTGGGCATCAGGGGTTATGACTGAAGCTTTCTTT | CAWASGVMTEAFF
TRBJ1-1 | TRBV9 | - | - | TGTGCCAGCAGCGCGGGATTTACGAACACTGAAGCTTTCTTT | CASSAGFTNTEAFF
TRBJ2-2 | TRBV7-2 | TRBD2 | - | TGTGCCAGCAGCACCGGGGGGTTCGGGGAGCTGTTTTTT | CASSTGGFGELFF
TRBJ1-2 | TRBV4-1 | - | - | TGCGCCAGCAGCCAAGTTGCAGGGAACTATGGCTACACCTTC | CASSQVAGNYGYTF
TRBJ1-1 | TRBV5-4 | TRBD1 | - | TGTGCCAGCAGCTTGGGGCAGGGGGCGGGTAGCACTGAAGCTTTCTTT | CASSLGQGAGSTEAFF
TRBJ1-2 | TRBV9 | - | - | TGTGCCAGCAGCGCGGGAGGGGGAGACTATGGCTACACCTTC | CASSAGGGDYGYTF
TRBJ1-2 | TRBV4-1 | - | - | TGCGCCAGCAGCCGTCAGGTTAACTATGGCTACACCTTC | CASSRQVNYGYTF
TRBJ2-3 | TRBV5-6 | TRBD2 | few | TGTGCCAGCAGCTTGGGCATCGCTAGCGGGTACACAGATACGCAGTATTTT | CASSLGIASGYTDTQYF
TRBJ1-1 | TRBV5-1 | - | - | TGCGCCAGCAGCTTGGCGGGGAGTGAAGCTTTCTTT | CASSLAGSEAFF
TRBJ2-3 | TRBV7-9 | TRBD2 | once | TGTGCCAGCAGCTCTGCTAGCGGGGGGCCCACAGATACGCAGTATTTT | CASSSASGGPTDTQYF
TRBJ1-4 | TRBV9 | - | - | TGTGCCAGCAGCGTGGGCCCGGGGAAGGAAAAACTGTTTTTT | CASSVGPGKEKLFF
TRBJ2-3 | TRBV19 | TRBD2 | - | TGTGCCAGTTTAGCGGGACCCCCTTATACGCAGTATTTT | CASLAGPPYTQYF
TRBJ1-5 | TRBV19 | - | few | TGTGCCAGTAGTGGTCCCCGACGGGATCAGCCCCAGCATTTT | CASSGPRRDQPQHF
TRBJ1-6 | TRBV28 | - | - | TGTGCCAGCAGTTTAGAGGTCCCTCGCACGGATAATTCACCCCTCCACTTT | CASSLEVPRTDNSPLHF
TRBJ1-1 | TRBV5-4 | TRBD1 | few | TGTGCCAGCAGCTTATCAGGGGGCAGGAACACTGAAGCTTTCTTT | CASSLSGGRNTEAFF
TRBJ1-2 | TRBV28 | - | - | TGTGCCAGCAGTTCGAGTAGAACCCTCTATGGCTACACCTTC | CASSSSRTLYGYTF
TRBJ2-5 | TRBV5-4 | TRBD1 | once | TGTGCCAGCAGCTTGTGGGACAGGGAGGGAGAGACCCAGTACTTC | CASSLWDREGETQYF
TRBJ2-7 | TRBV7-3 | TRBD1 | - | TGTGCCAGCAGCTTGACAGGGGTTGGGCACGAGCAGTACTTC | CASSLTGVGHEQYF
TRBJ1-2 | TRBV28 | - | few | TGTGCCAGCAGTTTTTTCCGCGATTTCTTCTATGGCTACACCTTC | CASSFFRDFFYGYTF
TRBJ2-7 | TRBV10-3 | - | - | TGTGCCATCACGCACAGCTCCTACGAGCAGTACTTC | CAITHSSYEQYF
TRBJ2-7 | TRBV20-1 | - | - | TGCAGTGCTAGACTCCACGAGCAGTACTTC | CSARLHEQYF
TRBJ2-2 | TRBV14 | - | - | TGTGCCAGCAGCCAAACCGGGATCGAGCTGTTTTTT | CASSQTGIELFF
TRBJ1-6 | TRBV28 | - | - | TGTGCCAGCAGTTTATCAGGGGAGCTGATTCATAATTCACCCCTCCACTTT | CASSLSGELIHNSPLHF
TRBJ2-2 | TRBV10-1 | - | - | TGCGCCAGCAGTGAGTCGGAGGAGACCGGGGAGCTGTTTTTT | CASSESEETGELFF
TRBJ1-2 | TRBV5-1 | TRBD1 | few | TGCGCCAGCAGCCGTGGGACAGGGGATTCCTATGGCTACACCTTC | CASSRGTGDSYGYTF
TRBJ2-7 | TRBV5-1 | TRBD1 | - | TGCGCCAGCAGCGGGGGACAGGGATTTATCTACGAGCAGTACTTC | CASSGGQGFIYEQYF
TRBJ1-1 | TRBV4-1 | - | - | TGCGCCAGCAGCCAATCCGACGACTTACCTGGAGCCCCTGAAGCTTTCTTT | CASSQSDDLPGAPEAFF
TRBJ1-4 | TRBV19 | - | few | TGTGCCAGTAGTCTGGGAAGCGGCGGTAATGAAAAACTGTTTTTT | CASSLGSGGNEKLFF
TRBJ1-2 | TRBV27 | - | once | TGTGCCAGCAGTTTATGGGGCGACTATGGCTACACCTTC | CASSLWGDYGYTF
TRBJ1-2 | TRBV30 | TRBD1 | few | TGTGCCTGGAGCCGGGACAGGGTTTATGGCTACACCTTC | CAWSRDRVYGYTF
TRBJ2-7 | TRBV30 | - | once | TGTGCCTGTTGGGGGCCGTCCTACGAGCAGTACTTC | CACWGPSYEQYF
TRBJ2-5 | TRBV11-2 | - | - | TGTGCCAGCAGCTTAGACGGGACGTCCAGGGGACAAGAGACCCAGTACTTC | CASSLDGTSRGQETQYF
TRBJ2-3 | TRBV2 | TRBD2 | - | TGTGCCAGCAGTACTAGCGGGGTAACAGATACGCAGTATTTT | CASSTSGVTDTQYF
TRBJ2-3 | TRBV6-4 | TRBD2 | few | TGTGCCAGCAGTCCGACTAGCGGGGGGTCAGATACGCAGTATTTT | CASSPTSGGSDTQYF
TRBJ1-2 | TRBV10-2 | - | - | TGCGCCAGCAGCTTGGGGGGAGCCTATGGCTACACCTTC | CASSLGGAYGYTF